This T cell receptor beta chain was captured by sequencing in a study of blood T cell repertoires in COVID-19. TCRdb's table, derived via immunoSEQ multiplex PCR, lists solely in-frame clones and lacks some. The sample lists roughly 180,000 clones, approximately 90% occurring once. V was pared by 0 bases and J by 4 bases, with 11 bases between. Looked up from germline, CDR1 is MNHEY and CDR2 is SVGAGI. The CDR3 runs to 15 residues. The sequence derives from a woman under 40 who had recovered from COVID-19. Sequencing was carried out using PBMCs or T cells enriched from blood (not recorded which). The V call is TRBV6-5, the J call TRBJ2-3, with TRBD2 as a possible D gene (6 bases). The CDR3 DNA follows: TGTGCCAGCAGTTACTCGGGGAGGCCCCCAGATACGCAGTATTTT. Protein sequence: CASSYSGRPPDTQYF.